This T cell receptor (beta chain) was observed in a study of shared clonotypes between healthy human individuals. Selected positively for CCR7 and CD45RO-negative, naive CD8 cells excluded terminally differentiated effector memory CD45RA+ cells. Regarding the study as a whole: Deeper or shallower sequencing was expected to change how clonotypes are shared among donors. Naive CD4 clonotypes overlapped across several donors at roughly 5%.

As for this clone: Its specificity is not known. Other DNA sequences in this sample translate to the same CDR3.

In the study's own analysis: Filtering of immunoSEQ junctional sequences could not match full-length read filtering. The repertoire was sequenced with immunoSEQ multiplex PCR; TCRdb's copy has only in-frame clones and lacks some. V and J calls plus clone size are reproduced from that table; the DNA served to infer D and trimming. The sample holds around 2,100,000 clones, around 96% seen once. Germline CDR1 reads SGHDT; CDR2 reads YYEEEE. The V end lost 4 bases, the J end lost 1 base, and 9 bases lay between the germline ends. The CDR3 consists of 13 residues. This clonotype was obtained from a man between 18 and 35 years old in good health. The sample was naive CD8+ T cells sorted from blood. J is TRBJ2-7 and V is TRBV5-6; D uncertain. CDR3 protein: CASSASGSYEQYF. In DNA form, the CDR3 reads TGTGCCAGCAGCGCCTCGGGTTCCTACGAGCAGTACTTC.